The present TCR beta chain was sequenced within a study of T cell responses to AZD1222 COVID-19 vaccine. General study results and limits: Sampled repertoires all dated from after the peak T cell response.

This CDR3 is 14 amino acids long. CDR1 SNHLY and CDR2 FYNNEI come from the germline V gene. The junction had 9 bases not matched to a gene; V was cut back by 6 bases and J by 7 bases. Note on this clone: Its antigen is as yet unknown.

Profiled with immunoSEQ multiplex PCR; TCRdb holds only in-frame clones, not every one. The sample yields about 150,000 clones, roughly 90% seen once. J is TRBJ2-7 and V is TRBV2; the match to TRBD1 covers 10 bases. The sample in question was peripheral blood, obtained on day 0 of AZD1222 vaccination. The sequence came from an adult in good health. DNA for the CDR3: TGTGCCAGCAGCCGACGGGACAGGGGATTGGAGCAGTACTTC. Translated, it gives CASSRRDRGLEQYF.